Listed here are 2 T cell receptor beta chains from one sample, sequenced in a study of blood T cells in healthy people across ages. PCR was performed a second time for about 7 to 11 cycles using a sample-barcoded 5' primer and a J-beta primer mix. TCRdb reprocessed the 5' RACE reads with MiXCR, giving one entry per CDR3 protein. Of about 1.6 million distinct CDR3 sequences listed, roughly 32% were seen once; the top ten hold about 11%. The material sequenced was blood. The receptors derive from a woman in her 30s in good health.

This clonotype has only a few counts. The chain is built from TRBV20-1 and TRBJ1-2, with 10 bases that match TRBD1. The J segment lost 3 bases and the V segment lost 8 bases, leaving 3 bases of the junction unmatched. The CDR3 is made up of 12 amino acids. Germline CDR1 and CDR2: DFQATT and SNEGSKA (reference sequence). As DNA, the CDR3 is TGCAGTCCCGGACAGGGGGACTATGGCTACACCTTC. Its protein product is CSPGQGDYGYTF.

This clonotype was counted ten times or more. The chain employs TRBV9 and TRBJ1-1; D uncertain. The germline V gene has CDR1 SGDLS and CDR2 YYNGEE. The CDR3 runs to 15 residues. V dropped 4 bases and J dropped 0 bases, with 13 bases sitting between them. This CDR3 is CASSPHTGMNTEAFF. The CDR3 bases are TGTGCCAGCAGCCCGCACACCGGCATGAACACTGAAGCTTTCTTT.